These 12 T cell receptor beta chains originate from one sample sequenced in a study of blood T cell repertoires in COVID-19. Generated by immunoSEQ multiplex PCR, the TCRdb table keeps only in-frame clones and is missing some. The table shows 200,000 to 250,000 clones, with about 79% occurring only once. Specimen: PBMCs or T cells enriched from blood (not recorded which). These receptors were collected from a woman aged 60-70 years who had recovered from COVID-19.

The V and J genes are TRBV19 and TRBJ2-3, with 10 bases aligning to TRBD1. The CDR3 is 16 residues long. CDR1 and CDR2 from the germline V gene are LNHDA and SQIVND (reference sequence). The ends lost 5 bases at V and 11 bases at J; junction bases unmatched: 16. In nucleotides, the CDR3 is TGTGCCAGTAGTCCGCCGGGACAGGGGCGAAACCAAGGGCAGTATTTT. Protein sequence: CASSPPGQGRNQGQYF. The whole variable domain, remainder taken from reference TRBV19 and TRBJ2-3, is DGGITQSPKYLFRKEGQNVTLSCEQNLNHDAMYWYRQDPGQGLRLIYYSQIVNDFQKGDIAEGYSVSREKKESFPLTVTSAQKNPTAFYLCASSPPGQGRNQGQYFGPGTRLTVL.

The CDR3 DNA sequence: TGTGCCAGCAGCCCGCTACGGACAGGTATAAATGAGCAGTTCTTC. This codes for CASSPLRTGINEQFF. V and J are TRBV3-1 (or the pseudogene TRBV3-2) and TRBJ2-1, with 7 bases that match TRBD1. The trim removed 4 bases at V and 7 bases at J, leaving 10 bases unmatched. Germline lookup yields CDR1 LGHDT and CDR2 YNNKEL (reference sequence). The CDR3 covers 15 residues.

This CDR3 reads CASNLEGNYGYTF. DNA of the CDR3: TGTGCCAGTAACCTTGAGGGAAACTATGGCTACACCTTC. V and J are TRBV19 and TRBJ1-2; D is unresolved. This CDR3 is 13 amino acids long. Germline V lookup: CDR1 LNHDA, CDR2 SQIVND (reference sequence). V dropped 7 bases and J dropped 2 bases, with 11 bases sitting between them.

This chain links TRBV10-3 with TRBJ2-3; no clear D gene. V lost 4 bases to trimming and J lost 3 bases, with 14 bases between them. Germline lookup yields CDR1 ENHRY and CDR2 SYGVKD. This CDR3 has 15 amino acids. In nucleotides, the CDR3 is TGTGCCATCAGTGGATCGAGAGAACCAACAGATACGCAGTATTTT. Translated, it gives CAISGSREPTDTQYF.

The CDR3 DNA reads as TGTGCCAGCAGGGGCACAGGGGCTGGAAACACCATATATTTT. This codes for CASRGTGAGNTIYF. The rearrangement links TRBV7-2 to TRBJ1-3, with TRBD1 identical over 7 bases. The germline V gene has CDR1 SGHTA and CDR2 FQGNSA. The CDR3 has 14 residues. Unmatched junction bases numbered 4, after V lost 6 bases and J lost 2 bases.

The V gene is TRBV5-1, the J gene TRBJ1-4; the D gene is possibly TRBD1 (5 bases). Germline loops: CDR1 SGHRS, CDR2 YFSETQ. Trimming took 3 bases from V and 6 from J, leaving 9 bases between them. The CDR3 loop spans 13 amino acids. This chain's CDR3 is CASSSGGDEKLFF. The CDR3 DNA sequence: TGCGCCAGCAGCTCCGGGGGGGATGAAAAACTGTTTTTT.

The genes are TRBV6-5 and TRBJ2-3, with 10 bases matching TRBD2. V shed 6 bases, J shed 0 bases, and the junction held 3 bases outside the gene matches. The CDR3 extends over 15 amino acids. Germline CDR1 MNHEY, CDR2 SVGAGI. The CDR3 DNA is TGTGCCAGCAGCACTAGCGGGACTAGCACAGATACGCAGTATTTT. Protein sequence: CASSTSGTSTDTQYF.

This chain joins TRBV27 and TRBJ1-2, with TRBD1 matching 8 bases. There are 13 residues in the CDR3. Germline CDR1 and CDR2: MNHEY and SMNVEV (reference sequence). Losses at the gene ends were 5 bases for V and 4 bases for J; bases not matched to a gene: 3. CDR3 nucleotides: TGTGCCAGCAGTGCCACAGGGGGCTATGGCTACACCTTC. Amino acids: CASSATGGYGYTF.

J is TRBJ2-7 and V is TRBV7-2; 7 bases map to TRBD1. V shed 6 bases, J shed 5 bases, and the junction held 10 bases outside the gene matches. CDR3 length: 14 amino acids. Germline-derived CDR1 and CDR2 are SGHTA and FQGNSA. CDR3 coding DNA: TGTGCCAGCAGTTCTAAGACAGGGAGCGACGAGCAGTACTTC. Amino acids: CASSSKTGSDEQYF.

The chain carries TRBV6-6 and TRBJ1-3, with TRBD1 as a possible D gene (6 bases). CDR1 is MNHNY, CDR2 SVGAGI, per germline (reference sequence). The CDR3 covers 14 residues. Trimming removed 10 bases at V and 0 bases at J, with 13 bases between. CDR3 DNA sequence: TGTGCCACCAGGACAGTAACCTCTGGAAACACCATATATTTT. It yields the protein CATRTVTSGNTIYF.

This rearrangement joins TRBV12-5 to TRBJ1-6; a possible D gene is TRBD1 (5 bases). The germline V gene has CDR1 LGHNT and CDR2 FRNRAP. Trimming took off 8 bases at V and 7 bases at J, with 15 bases between the two ends. CDR3 length: 14 amino acids. The DNA for the CDR3 is TGTGCTAGTCGCGGGGGGACGGCAAATTCACCCCTCCACTTT. Amino acids: CASRGGTANSPLHF.

The chain is built from TRBV19 and TRBJ2-4; D possibly corresponds to TRBD2 (6 bases). Germline lookup yields CDR1 LNHDA and CDR2 SQIVND (reference sequence). CDR3 length equals 18 residues. V gave up 5 bases and J gave up 1 base, with 21 bases separating them. CDR3 sequence reads: CASSSPRGVLEAKNIQYF. The CDR3 DNA reads as TGTGCCAGTAGTTCTCCTCGCGGGGTCCTGGAGGCCAAAAACATTCAGTACTTC.